This T cell receptor (beta chain) was found in a study of blood T cell repertoires in COVID-19. There are 13 residues in the CDR3. Unmatched junction bases numbered 6, after V lost 9 bases and J lost 4 bases. Participants had their cohort set by participant-reported clinical history. Original handling: Amplifying reference gene primers gave estimates of nucleated cell counts. TCRdb keeps only in-frame clones here, not all; method: immunoSEQ multiplex PCR. The V and J calls and clone size were taken over from that table, and D and trimming were inferred from the DNA. The data show 250,000 to 300,000 clones, 84% seen once.

This rearrangement joins TRBV12-3 or TRBV12-4 to TRBJ2-3, with 8 bases matching TRBD2. The clonotype comes from a man aged 25-45 years with acute COVID-19. The sequenced sample was PBMCs or T cells enriched from blood (not recorded which). The CDR3 nucleotides read TGTGCCAGTAGCGGGATTGGTGCAGATACGCAGTATTTT. It yields the protein CASSGIGADTQYF.